The 27 T cell receptor beta chains below all came from one sample that was sequenced in a study of blood T cell repertoires in COVID-19. Only in-frame clones appear in the TCRdb table, and some are missing; sequencing was by immunoSEQ multiplex PCR. Of about 150,000 clones in the sample, 81% were seen once. The sequenced material came from peripheral blood. The receptor set was obtained from a human donor with acute or convalescent COVID-19. The donor label of this sample is uncertain.

V and J are TRBV5-4 and TRBJ2-5, with TRBD1 matching over 7 bases. The V gene end was trimmed by 4 bases and the J gene end by 0 bases; junction bases not matched to a gene: 6. CDR3 length equals 15 residues. CDR1 and CDR2 (germline): SGHNT, YYREEE (reference sequence). The CDR3 protein is CASSQADRDQETQYF. The DNA for the CDR3 is TGTGCCAGCAGCCAAGCCGACAGGGACCAAGAGACCCAGTACTTC.

The V gene is TRBV6-5, the J gene TRBJ1-1, with 7 bases fitting TRBD1. J gave up 6 bases and V 2 bases, and 6 bases lay outside the gene matches. This CDR3 spans 14 amino acids. Per germline, CDR1 MNHEY and CDR2 SVGAGI. The CDR3 sequence: CASSYLQTGSEAFF. CDR3 sequence (DNA): TGTGCCAGCAGTTACCTTCAGACAGGGTCTGAAGCTTTCTTT.

This rearrangement joins TRBV30 to TRBJ1-6, with unresolved D. Trimming shortened V by 0 bases and J by 9 bases, and 21 bases separated the two germline ends. The CDR3 loop spans 17 amino acids. The V gene's germline CDR1 is GTSNPN and CDR2 SVGIG (reference sequence). CDR3 amino acids: CAWSVRSLVTPSSPLHF. CDR3 bases: TGTGCCTGGAGTGTTAGATCTCTCGTTACGCCAAGTTCACCCCTCCACTTT.

This rearrangement joins TRBV7-2 to TRBJ1-1; TRBD1 agrees at 7 bases. Germline V lookup: CDR1 SGHTA, CDR2 FQGNSA. The CDR3 consists of 14 residues. V lost 5 bases and J lost 4; bases outside the gene matches: 7. CDR3 nucleotides: TGTGCCAGCAGCATGACAGGGTTCGTCACTGAAGCTTTCTTT. Translation gives CASSMTGFVTEAFF.

This clone has more than one count but fewer than ten. The chain combines TRBV6-8 with TRBJ1-3; TRBD1 is a possible D gene (5 bases). The CDR3 spans 17 residues. Germline CDR1 and CDR2: MNHGY and SAAAGT. V shed 1 base and J shed 1 base, with 14 bases lying between them. The CDR3 sequence is CASSYFGMGPSGNTIYF. The CDR3 nucleotides are TGTGCCAGCAGTTACTTCGGAATGGGGCCTTCTGGAAACACCATATATTTT.

The rearrangement uses TRBV19 and TRBJ1-1, with D perhaps TRBD1 (5 bases). The V and J ends lost 6 bases and 1 base respectively, with 12 bases between them. The CDR3 consists of 14 residues. The V gene's germline CDR1 is LNHDA and CDR2 SQIVND (reference sequence). The CDR3 bases are TGTGCCAGTAGATACGGACACCCGAACACTGAAGCTTTCTTT. Translating gives CASRYGHPNTEAFF.

J is TRBJ1-1 and V is TRBV20-1, with 9 nucleotides matching TRBD1. With 6 bases clipped from V and 4 bases from J, the junction kept 15 bases outside the gene matches. The germline CDR1 and CDR2 sequences are DFQATT and SNEGSKA (reference sequence). The CDR3 is made up of 16 amino acids. CDR3 sequence (DNA): TGCAGTGCGAGTACCGGGACAGGGAAGGGAGGCACTGAAGCTTTCTTT. Encoded protein: CSASTGTGKGGTEAFF.

The J gene is TRBJ1-2, the V gene TRBV3-1 (or the pseudogene TRBV3-2), with D unclear. Germline assignment: CDR1 LGHDT and CDR2 YNNKEL (reference sequence). The CDR3 has 14 amino acids. V was pared by 4 bases and J by 4 bases, with 13 bases between. In DNA form, the CDR3 reads TGTGCCAGCAGCCCCCCGGGAGGCTCCTATGGCTACACCTTC. Its translation is CASSPPGGSYGYTF.

The chain recombines TRBV5-1 with TRBJ2-3; possible D gene TRBD1, 6 bases. V lost 4 bases and J lost 2, with 11 bases in between. This CDR3 comprises 14 residues. Germline V gives CDR1 SGHRS, CDR2 YFSETQ. CDR3 bases: TGCGCCAGCAGCCCGGGGACAATCACAGATACGCAGTATTTT. Translated, it gives CASSPGTITDTQYF.

The chain recombines TRBV12-3 or TRBV12-4 with TRBJ1-4; possible D gene TRBD1, 5 bases. The CDR3 covers 13 residues. V was cut by 5 bases and J by 8 bases, with 12 bases left in between. Here the CDR3 reads CASSKGEGEKLFF. DNA for the CDR3: TGTGCCAGCAGTAAAGGGGAGGGGGAAAAACTGTTTTTT.

This clone has just one count. The sample contains more than one DNA sequence encoding this CDR3. The genes are TRBV5-1 and TRBJ2-3, with TRBD2 identical over 10 bases. Germline V lookup: CDR1 SGHRS, CDR2 YFSETQ. V gave up 2 bases and J gave up 0 bases; unmatched junction bases: 0. CDR3 length: 15 amino acids. DNA of the CDR3: TGCGCCAGCAGCTTTAGCGGGGGGAGCACAGATACGCAGTATTTT. Protein: CASSFSGGSTDTQYF. The whole variable domain, remainder taken from reference TRBV5-1 and TRBJ2-3, is KAGVTQTPRYLIKTRGQQVTLSCSPISGHRSVSWYQQTPGQGLQFLFEYFSETQRNKGNFPGRFSGRQFSNSRSEMNVSTLELGDSALYLCASSFSGGSTDTQYFGPGTRLTVL.

The rearrangement joins TRBV5-4 to TRBJ2-1; 9 nucleotides agree with TRBD1. The CDR3 is 15 amino acids. In germline, CDR1 is SGHNT, CDR2 YYREEE (reference sequence). Trimming took 0 bases from V and 7 from J; bases not matched to a gene: 5. This CDR3 is CASSLAGQGDNEQFF. The DNA for the CDR3 is TGTGCCAGCAGCTTGGCGGGACAGGGAGATAATGAGCAGTTCTTC.

The chain has TRBV13 and TRBJ2-7; tentatively, D is TRBD1 (5 bases). Germline CDR1 is PRHDT and CDR2 is FYEKMQ (reference sequence). The CDR3 sequence is 14 residues long. Trimming removed 1 base at V and 2 bases at J, with 9 bases between. CDR3 region: CASSLAGQPYEQYF. In nucleotides, the CDR3 is TGTGCCAGCAGCTTAGCAGGGCAGCCCTACGAGCAGTACTTC.

The rearrangement joins TRBV11-3 to TRBJ2-7; the D gene is possibly TRBD2 (6 bases). The CDR3 sequence is 12 residues long. With 3 bases removed from V and 6 bases from J, the gap between germline ends came to 9 bases. Germline V gene sequence: CDR1 SGHNT, CDR2 YENEEA. The CDR3 protein is CASSLGLGEQYF. DNA for the CDR3: TGTGCCAGCAGCTTGGGACTGGGCGAGCAGTACTTC.

The chain uses TRBV6-5 and TRBJ1-1; unclear D gene. CDR3 size: 11 residues. V was shortened by 6 bases and J by 6 bases, with 8 bases between the two germline ends. Germline CDR1 reads MNHEY; CDR2 reads SVGAGI. This CDR3 is CASSSIPEAFF. For the CDR3, the DNA is TGTGCCAGCAGCAGTATCCCTGAAGCTTTCTTT.

The V and J genes are TRBV2 and TRBJ2-1, with 7 bases aligning to TRBD2. From germline, CDR1 is SNHLY and CDR2 FYNNEI. Germline trimming cut 4 bases from V and 7 bases from J; bases unmatched to any gene: 1. CDR3 length: 12 amino acids. For the CDR3, the DNA is TGTGCCAGCAGTGGGGAGGGAAATGAGCAGTTCTTC. This translates into CASSGEGNEQFF.

This clone was observed a handful of times. In DNA, the CDR3 is TGTGCCAGCAGCCACAGGGGACAGGGAAGTCAGCCCCAGCATTTT. It encodes CASSHRGQGSQPQHF. The rearrangement links TRBV6-5 to TRBJ1-5; 9 nucleotides agree with TRBD1. Germline CDR1 MNHEY, CDR2 SVGAGI. V was pared by 6 bases and J by 6 bases, with 9 bases of the junction left unmatched. The CDR3 length is 15 residues.

The chain is built from TRBV5-1 and TRBJ1-6, with 7 bases matching TRBD1. V lost 3 bases, J lost 0 bases, and 9 bases stayed unmatched. The CDR3 covers 18 residues. Germline CDR1 SGHRS, CDR2 YFSETQ. CDR3 DNA sequence: TGCGCCAGCAGCTCACCCGACAGGGCGGGCTCCTATAATTCACCCCTCCACTTT. Its translation: CASSSPDRAGSYNSPLHF.

This chain joins TRBV24-1 and TRBJ1-5, with D perhaps matching TRBD1 (5 bases). Germline values: CDR1 KGHDR, CDR2 SFDVKD. The CDR3 is 17 amino acids. Deletions cut 3 bases from V and 2 bases from J, with 16 bases between. CDR3 amino acids: CATSDPRDGRGNQPQHF. CDR3 nucleotide sequence: TGTGCCACCAGTGATCCCCGGGACGGGAGAGGCAATCAGCCCCAGCATTTT.

The rearrangement uses TRBV7-9 and TRBJ1-2; TRBD1 is a possible D gene (6 bases). The CDR3 consists of 16 residues. Trimming took 0 bases from V and 4 from J, leaving 15 bases between them. CDR1 and CDR2 from the germline V gene are SEHNR and FQNEAQ (reference sequence). The CDR3 spells CASSLAAGGRGYGYTF. The DNA of the CDR3 is TGTGCCAGCAGCTTAGCTGCCGGGGGGCGAGGCTATGGCTACACCTTC.

The chain recombines TRBV19 with TRBJ1-1; D call uncertain. The CDR3 is made up of 13 amino acids. Germline loops: CDR1 LNHDA, CDR2 SQIVND (reference sequence). Trimming took 3 bases from V and 1 from J, leaving 6 bases between them. The CDR3 DNA reads as TGTGCCAGTAGTATCCCAGGGAACACTGAAGCTTTCTTT. Translated, it gives CASSIPGNTEAFF.

This clone came up a few times. The DNA of the CDR3 is TGTGCCACCAGTGATTTCCGAGGAGGCTACACCTTC. Protein sequence: CATSDFRGGYTF. The gene calls are TRBV24-1 and TRBJ1-2; D ambiguous. The germline V and J ends were trimmed by 1 base and 8 bases, with 7 bases remaining between them. CDR3 size: 12 residues. Germline lookup yields CDR1 KGHDR and CDR2 SFDVKD.

V gene TRBV6-1 combines with J gene TRBJ2-7; tentative D call: TRBD2 (5 bases). V lost 1 base and J lost 9, with 19 bases in between. This CDR3 spans 15 amino acids. CDR1 is MNHNS, CDR2 SASEGT, per germline. The CDR3 protein is CASSEELRPGVAQYV. CDR3 nucleotide sequence: TGTGCCAGCAGTGAAGAGTTACGGCCCGGGGTGGCGCAGTACGTC.

This clone was observed once. V and J are TRBV7-6 and TRBJ2-3, with 9 nucleotides matching TRBD2. CDR1 SGHVS and CDR2 FNYEAQ come from the germline V gene. The CDR3 contains 17 residues. Germline trimming cut 5 bases from V and 4 bases from J; bases unmatched to any gene: 13. CDR3 loop: CASSPHLPGTSSDTQYF. The CDR3 DNA reads as TGTGCCAGCAGCCCCCACCTCCCCGGGACTAGCTCAGATACGCAGTATTTT.

The gene calls are TRBV4-1 and TRBJ1-5, with D perhaps matching TRBD1 (6 bases). V dropped 0 bases and J dropped 6 bases, with 12 bases sitting between them. Germline V CDR1 and CDR2: MGHRA, YSYEKL. CDR3 length: 15 residues. CDR3 in amino acids: CASSQDGGRTQPQHF. The CDR3 coding sequence is TGCGCCAGCAGCCAAGATGGGGGCAGAACTCAGCCCCAGCATTTT.

This rearrangement joins TRBV2 to TRBJ1-6; a weak D match, TRBD1 (5 bases). CDR3 length equals 14 residues. Trimming stripped 6 bases from V and 10 bases from J, with 16 bases between. Germline V gives CDR1 SNHLY, CDR2 FYNNEI. CDR3 residues: CASSSDRGRSPLHF. The CDR3 nucleotides read TGTGCCAGCAGCTCTGACAGAGGTCGGTCACCCCTCCACTTT.

The genes are TRBV7-2 and TRBJ1-2, with D perhaps matching TRBD1 (5 bases). The CDR3 totals 14 residues. CDR1 and CDR2 (germline): SGHTA, FQGNSA. Trimming shortened V by 5 bases and J by 9 bases, and 19 bases separated the two germline ends. The CDR3 sequence: CASSPSGKGDSYTF. The CDR3 DNA sequence: TGTGCCAGCAGCCCCTCAGGGAAGGGTGATAGCTACACCTTC.